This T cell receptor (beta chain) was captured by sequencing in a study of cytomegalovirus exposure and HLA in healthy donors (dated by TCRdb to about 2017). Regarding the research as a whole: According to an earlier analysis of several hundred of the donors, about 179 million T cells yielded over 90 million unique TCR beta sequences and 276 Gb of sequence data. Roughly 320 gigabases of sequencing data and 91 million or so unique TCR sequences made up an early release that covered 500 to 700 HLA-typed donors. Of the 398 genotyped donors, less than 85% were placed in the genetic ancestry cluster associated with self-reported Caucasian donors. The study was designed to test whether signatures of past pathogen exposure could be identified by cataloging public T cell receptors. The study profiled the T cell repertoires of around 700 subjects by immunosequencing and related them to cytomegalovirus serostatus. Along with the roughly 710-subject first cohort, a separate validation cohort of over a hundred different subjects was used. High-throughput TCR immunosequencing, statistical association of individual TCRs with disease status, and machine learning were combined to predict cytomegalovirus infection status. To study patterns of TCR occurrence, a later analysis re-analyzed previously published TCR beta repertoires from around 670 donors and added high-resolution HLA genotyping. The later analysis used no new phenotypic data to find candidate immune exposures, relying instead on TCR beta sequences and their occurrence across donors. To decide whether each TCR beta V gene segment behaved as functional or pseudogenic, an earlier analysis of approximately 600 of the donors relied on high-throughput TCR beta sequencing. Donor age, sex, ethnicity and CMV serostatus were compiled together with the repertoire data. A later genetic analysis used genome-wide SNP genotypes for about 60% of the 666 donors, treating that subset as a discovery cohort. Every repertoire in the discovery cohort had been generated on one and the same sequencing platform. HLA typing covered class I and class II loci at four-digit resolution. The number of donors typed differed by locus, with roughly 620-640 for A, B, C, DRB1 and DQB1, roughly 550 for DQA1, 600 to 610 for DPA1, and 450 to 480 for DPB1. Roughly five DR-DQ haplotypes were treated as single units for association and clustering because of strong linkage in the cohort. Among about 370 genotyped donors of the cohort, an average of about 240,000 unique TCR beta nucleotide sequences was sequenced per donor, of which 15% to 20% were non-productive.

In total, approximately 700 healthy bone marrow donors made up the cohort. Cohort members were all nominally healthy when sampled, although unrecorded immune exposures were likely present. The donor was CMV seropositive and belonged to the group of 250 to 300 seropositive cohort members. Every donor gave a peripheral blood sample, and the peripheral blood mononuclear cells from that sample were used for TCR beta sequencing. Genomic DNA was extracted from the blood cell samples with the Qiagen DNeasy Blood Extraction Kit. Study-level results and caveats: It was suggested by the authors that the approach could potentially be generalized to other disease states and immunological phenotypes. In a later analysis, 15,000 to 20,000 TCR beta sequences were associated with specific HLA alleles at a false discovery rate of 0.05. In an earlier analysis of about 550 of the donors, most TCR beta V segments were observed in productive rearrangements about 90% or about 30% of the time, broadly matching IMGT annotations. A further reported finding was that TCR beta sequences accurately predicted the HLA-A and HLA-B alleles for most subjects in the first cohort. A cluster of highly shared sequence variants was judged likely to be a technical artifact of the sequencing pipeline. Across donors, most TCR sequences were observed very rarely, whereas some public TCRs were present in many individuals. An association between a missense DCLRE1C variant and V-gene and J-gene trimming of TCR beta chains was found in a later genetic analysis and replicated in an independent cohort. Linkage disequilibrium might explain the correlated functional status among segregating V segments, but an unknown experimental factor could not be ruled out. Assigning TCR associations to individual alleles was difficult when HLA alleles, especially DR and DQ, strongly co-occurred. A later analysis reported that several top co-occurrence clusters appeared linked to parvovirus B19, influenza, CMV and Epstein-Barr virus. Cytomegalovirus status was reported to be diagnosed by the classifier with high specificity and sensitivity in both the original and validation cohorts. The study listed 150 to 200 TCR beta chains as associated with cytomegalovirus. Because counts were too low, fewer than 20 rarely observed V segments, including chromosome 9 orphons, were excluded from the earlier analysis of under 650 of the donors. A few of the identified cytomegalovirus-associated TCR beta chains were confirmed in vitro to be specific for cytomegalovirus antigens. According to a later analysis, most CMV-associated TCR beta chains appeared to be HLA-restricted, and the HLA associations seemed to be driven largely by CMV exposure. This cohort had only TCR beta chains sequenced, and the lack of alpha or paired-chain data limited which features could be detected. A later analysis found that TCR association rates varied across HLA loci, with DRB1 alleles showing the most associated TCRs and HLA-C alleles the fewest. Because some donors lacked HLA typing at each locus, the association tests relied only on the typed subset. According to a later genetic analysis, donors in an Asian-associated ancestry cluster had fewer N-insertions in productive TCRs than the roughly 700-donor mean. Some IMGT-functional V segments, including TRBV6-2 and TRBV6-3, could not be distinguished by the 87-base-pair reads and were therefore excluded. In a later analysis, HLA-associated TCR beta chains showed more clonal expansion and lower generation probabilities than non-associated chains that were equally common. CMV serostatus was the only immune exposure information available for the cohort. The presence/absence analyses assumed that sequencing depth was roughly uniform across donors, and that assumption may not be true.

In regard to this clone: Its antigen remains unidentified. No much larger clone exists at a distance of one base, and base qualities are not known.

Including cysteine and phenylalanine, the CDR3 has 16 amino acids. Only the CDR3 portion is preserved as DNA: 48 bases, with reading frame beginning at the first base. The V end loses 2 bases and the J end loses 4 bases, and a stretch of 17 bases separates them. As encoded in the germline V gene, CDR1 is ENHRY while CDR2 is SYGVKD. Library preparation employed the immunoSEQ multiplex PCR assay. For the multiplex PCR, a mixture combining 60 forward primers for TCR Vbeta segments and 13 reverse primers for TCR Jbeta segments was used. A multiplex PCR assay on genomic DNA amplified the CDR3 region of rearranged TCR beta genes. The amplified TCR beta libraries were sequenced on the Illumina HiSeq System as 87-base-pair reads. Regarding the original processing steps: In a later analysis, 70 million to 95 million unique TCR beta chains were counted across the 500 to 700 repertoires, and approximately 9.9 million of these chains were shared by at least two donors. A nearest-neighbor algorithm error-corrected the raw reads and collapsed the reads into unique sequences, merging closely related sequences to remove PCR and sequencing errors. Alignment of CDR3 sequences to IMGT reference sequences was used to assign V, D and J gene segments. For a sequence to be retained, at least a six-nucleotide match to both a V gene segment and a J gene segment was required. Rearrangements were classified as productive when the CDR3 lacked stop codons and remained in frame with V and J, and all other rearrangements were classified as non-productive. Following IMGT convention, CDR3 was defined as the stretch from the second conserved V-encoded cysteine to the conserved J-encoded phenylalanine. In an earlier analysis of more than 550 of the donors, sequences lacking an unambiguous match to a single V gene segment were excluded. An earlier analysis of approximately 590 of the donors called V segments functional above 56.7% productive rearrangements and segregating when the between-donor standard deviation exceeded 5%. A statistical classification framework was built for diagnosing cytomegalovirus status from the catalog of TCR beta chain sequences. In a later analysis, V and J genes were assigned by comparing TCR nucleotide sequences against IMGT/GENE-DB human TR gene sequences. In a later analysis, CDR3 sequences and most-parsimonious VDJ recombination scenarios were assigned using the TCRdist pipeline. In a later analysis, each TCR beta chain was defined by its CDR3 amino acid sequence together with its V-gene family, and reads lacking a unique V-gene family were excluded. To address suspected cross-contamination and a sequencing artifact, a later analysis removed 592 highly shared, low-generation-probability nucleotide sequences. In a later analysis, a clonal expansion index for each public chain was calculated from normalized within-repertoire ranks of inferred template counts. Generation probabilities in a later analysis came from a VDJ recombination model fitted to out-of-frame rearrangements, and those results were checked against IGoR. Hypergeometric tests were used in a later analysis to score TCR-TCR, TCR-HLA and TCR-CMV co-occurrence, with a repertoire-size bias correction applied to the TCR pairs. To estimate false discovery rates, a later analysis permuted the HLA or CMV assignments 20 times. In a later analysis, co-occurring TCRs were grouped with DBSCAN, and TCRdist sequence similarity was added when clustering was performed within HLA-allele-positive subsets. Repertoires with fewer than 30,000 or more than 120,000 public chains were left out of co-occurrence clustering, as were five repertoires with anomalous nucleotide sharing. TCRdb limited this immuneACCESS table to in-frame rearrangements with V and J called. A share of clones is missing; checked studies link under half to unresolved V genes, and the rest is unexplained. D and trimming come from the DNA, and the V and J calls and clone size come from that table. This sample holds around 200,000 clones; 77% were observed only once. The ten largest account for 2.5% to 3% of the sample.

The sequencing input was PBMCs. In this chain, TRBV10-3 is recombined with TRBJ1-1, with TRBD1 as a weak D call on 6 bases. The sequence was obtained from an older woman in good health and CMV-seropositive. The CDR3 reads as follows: CAISEPRGGGGTEAFF. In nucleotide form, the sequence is TGTGCCATCAGTGAGCCTAGGGGGGGCGGAGGCACTGAAGCTTTCTTT.